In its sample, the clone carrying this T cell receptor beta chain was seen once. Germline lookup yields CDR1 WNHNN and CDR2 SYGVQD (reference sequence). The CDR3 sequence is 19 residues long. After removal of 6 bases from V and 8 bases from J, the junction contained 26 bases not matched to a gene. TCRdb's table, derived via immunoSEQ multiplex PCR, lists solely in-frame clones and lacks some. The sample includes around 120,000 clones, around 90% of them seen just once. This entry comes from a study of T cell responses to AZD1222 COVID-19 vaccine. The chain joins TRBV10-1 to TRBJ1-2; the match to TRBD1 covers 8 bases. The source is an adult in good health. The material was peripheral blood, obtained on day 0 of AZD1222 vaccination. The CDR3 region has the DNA TGCGCCAGCAGACGTCACTTCTACAGGGGGGCCTACCGATGGGGCGGCTACACCTTC. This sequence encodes CASRRHFYRGAYRWGGYTF.